This is a list of T cell receptor beta chains from one sample in a study of shared clonotypes between healthy human individuals. Some clones are missing from TCRdb's copy, which holds only in-frame ones; the method was immunoSEQ multiplex PCR. The profile shows around 480,000 clones, about 80% of them singletons. Sequencing was performed on PBMCs. These receptors came from a woman aged 35 to 49 in good health. Some clones in this sample may be carry-over from other donors' samples. The CDR3 runs from the conserved cysteine through the conserved F or W. D genes are given only for firm matches.

J,V,D,CDR3
TRBJ1-4,TRBV29-1,NA,CSVEGTTNEKLFF
TRBJ2-3,TRBV27,NA,CASSSERPTDTQYF
TRBJ2-7,TRBV7-2,TRBD1,CASSTEQGADEQYF
TRBJ2-3,TRBV11-1,NA,CATAGSTDTQYF
TRBJ2-5,TRBV19,NA,CASSMVNRRETQYF
TRBJ1-2,TRBV27,NA,CASSLNLGSGYTF
TRBJ2-5,TRBV29-1,TRBD1,CSGTQGVSQETQYF
TRBJ1-1,TRBV5-1,NA,CASSRRGSREDTEAFF
TRBJ1-1,TRBV30,NA,CAWKRGTEAFF
TRBJ2-1,TRBV28,NA,CAGQWALYNEQFF
TRBJ1-2,TRBV28,TRBD1,CASSLSQGVGYGYTF
TRBJ2-2,TRBV7-2,NA,CASSLGHRDTGELFF
TRBJ2-3,TRBV7-3,TRBD2,CASSQTSGRTDTQYF
TRBJ2-7,TRBV5-1,NA,CASSLAQGGTSHEQYF
TRBJ2-1,TRBV25-1,NA,CASRRANEQFF
TRBJ2-7,TRBV25-1,TRBD1,CASSEKGAELYEQYF
TRBJ2-5,TRBV5-6,NA,CASSPKSVLGTQYF
TRBJ2-5,TRBV11-2,NA,CASSPGDLSREETQYF
TRBJ1-4,TRBV27,TRBD1,CASSSKDRGVATNEKLFF
TRBJ2-3,TRBV19,TRBD2,CASSPSGRAGDTQYF
TRBJ1-2,TRBV19,NA,CASSIFSGAVNYGYTF
TRBJ2-1,TRBV18,NA,CASSPPRGRGSYNEQFF
TRBJ2-7,TRBV7-2,NA,CASSPSYTYEQYF
TRBJ2-7,TRBV9,NA,CASSYGRGDYEQYF
TRBJ2-5,TRBV7-3,NA,CASSLNGGGQETQYF
TRBJ2-7,TRBV6-5,NA,CASSSMEGAYEQYF
TRBJ2-5,TRBV7-9,TRBD2,CASSLGGSGSETQYF
TRBJ2-3,TRBV5-1,NA,CASSLRGSETDTQYF
TRBJ2-7,TRBV6-1,NA,CASSDWGNYEQYF
TRBJ1-2,TRBV28,NA,CATQEGNYGYTF
TRBJ2-3,TRBV6-6,NA,CASRFTGGDPDTQYF
TRBJ2-5,TRBV6-5,NA,CASSYSVVKTQYF
TRBJ2-4,TRBV30,TRBD1,CAWSLPLYRTGGNIQYF
TRBJ1-5,TRBV28,NA,CAGKTSNQPQHF
TRBJ1-4,TRBV7-8,NA,CASSRRTQEKLFF
TRBJ1-5,TRBV27,NA,CASSWRGRSEPQHF
TRBJ1-4,TRBV18,NA,CASSPLNRANEKLFF
TRBJ1-1,TRBV12-5,NA,CDLNTEAFF
TRBJ2-1,TRBV6-4,TRBD2,CASSDSAGGGNEQFF
TRBJ2-7,TRBV4-1,TRBD2,CASSQVRSTSGRAYEQYF
TRBJ2-2,TRBV6-1,TRBD1,CASRRQGGTGELFF
TRBJ2-1,TRBV28,TRBD1,CASSFRDRRNEQFF
TRBJ2-3,TRBV18,NA,CASSQTETDTQYF
TRBJ2-1,TRBV30,NA,CAWSAGLPYNEQFF
TRBJ2-3,TRBV5-1,NA,CASSLGVTSTDTQYF
TRBJ2-3,TRBV7-9,TRBD1,CASSLSGQGADTQYF
TRBJ2-5,TRBV19,NA,CASSLTGTPAETQYF
TRBJ1-2,TRBV7-9,TRBD1,CASSTGGGGYGYTF
TRBJ2-5,TRBV5-4,TRBD2,CASSSNPGGQETQYF
TRBJ1-1,TRBV10-3,NA,CAISGQQGIGGTEAFF
TRBJ2-3,TRBV25-1,NA,CASSAGTSRGDTQYF
TRBJ2-2,TRBV11-2,NA,CASSLPLGNTGELFF
TRBJ1-5,TRBV7-2,NA,CASSLGRNSNQPQHF
TRBJ2-3,TRBV6-5,NA,CASSYRGQDTQYF
TRBJ2-7,TRBV30,NA,CAWSDQSWDYEQYF